A selection of T cell receptor beta chains follows, all from one sample in a study of blood T cell repertoires in COVID-19. Sequencing used immunoSEQ multiplex PCR; TCRdb keeps in-frame clones, though not all of them. The sample shows 30,000 to 45,000 clones, around four fifths of them seen only once. The material sequenced was peripheral blood. These receptors all come from a human donor in a cohort sampled during active COVID-19. Each CDR3 is given with its conserved first and last residue. A D gene is named only where the DNA matches it firmly. Not every row has a clone size; where given, it reads once, few, many or a size class.

d_gene	v_gene	len	j_gene	abundance	CDR3aa	CDR3nt
.	TRBV28	14	TRBJ2-7	.	CASRGQTSSYEQYF	TGTGCCAGCAGGGGCCAGACCTCTTCCTACGAGCAGTACTTC
.	TRBV10-3	11	TRBJ2-1	.	CASEGYNEQFF	TGTGCCTCCGAGGGATACAATGAGCAGTTCTTC
.	TRBV7-9	10	TRBJ2-1	.	CASSYSEQFF	TGTGCCAGCAGCTATAGTGAGCAGTTCTTC
.	TRBV7-9	14	TRBJ1-1	few	CASSLGQMNTEAFF	TGTGCCAGCAGCTTAGGTCAGATGAACACTGAAGCTTTCTTT
TRBD1	TRBV5-6	15	TRBJ1-4	.	CASSGPGQGEEKLFF	TGTGCCAGCAGCGGACCGGGACAGGGAGAGGAAAAACTGTTTTTT
.	TRBV7-2	12	TRBJ2-7	.	CASSSPSYEQYF	TGTGCCAGCAGCTCTCCCTCCTACGAGCAGTACTTC
TRBD1	TRBV7-2	15	TRBJ1-2	.	CASSPQGALNYGYTF	TGTGCCAGCAGCCCCCAGGGGGCCCTCAACTATGGCTACACCTTC
.	TRBV6-5	13	TRBJ1-5	.	CASSYARDQPQHF	TGTGCCAGCAGTTACGCCCGGGATCAGCCCCAGCATTTT
TRBD1	TRBV4-1	15	TRBJ1-2	.	CASSQTRQGGYGYTF	TGCGCCAGCAGCCAAACCAGACAGGGAGGCTATGGCTACACCTTC
TRBD2	TRBV10-2	16	TRBJ2-5	once	CASSESIWRGRETQYF	TGCGCCAGCAGTGAGTCGATCTGGCGGGGGAGGGAGACCCAGTACTTC
TRBD1	TRBV5-5	16	TRBJ2-1	.	CASSSYRGRMDNEQFF	TGTGCCAGCAGCTCGTACAGGGGGCGGATGGACAATGAGCAGTTCTTC
.	TRBV7-9	15	TRBJ1-5	.	CASSLGISLYQPQHF	TGTGCCAGCAGCTTGGGCATATCCCTCTATCAGCCCCAGCATTTT
.	TRBV6-4	13	TRBJ2-1	.	CASSELGDNEQFF	TGTGCCAGCAGCGAGCTAGGGGACAATGAGCAGTTCTTC
TRBD1	TRBV5-1	15	TRBJ1-1	many	CASRGIGQGRTEAFF	TGCGCCAGCAGGGGTATTGGACAGGGTCGAACTGAAGCTTTCTTT
.	TRBV12-3/TRBV12-4	13	TRBJ1-5	few	CASTFTGRGPQHF	TGTGCCAGCACATTTACCGGTCGAGGGCCCCAGCATTTT
TRBD2	TRBV2	16	TRBJ2-7	.	CASTRQTSGGNYEQYF	TGTGCCAGCACCCGACAGACTAGCGGGGGGAACTACGAGCAGTACTTC
TRBD1	TRBV7-3	12	TRBJ1-1	.	CASSQDRGLAFF	TGTGCCAGCAGCCAGGACAGGGGTTTAGCTTTCTTT
TRBD2	TRBV7-3	15	TRBJ2-2	.	CASSLGLVDTGELFF	TGTGCCAGCAGCTTAGGACTAGTTGACACCGGGGAGCTGTTTTTT
TRBD2	TRBV7-8	15	TRBJ2-3	once	CASSPEGLVLDTQYF	TGTGCCAGCAGCCCAGAAGGACTAGTCCTCGATACGCAGTATTTT
TRBD2	TRBV7-9	16	TRBJ2-1	.	CASSLYPGGSYNEQFF	TGTGCCAGCAGCCTATACCCGGGGGGTTCCTACAATGAGCAGTTCTTC
.	TRBV9	12	TRBJ2-3	.	CASRAGTDTQYF	TGTGCCAGCAGGGCGGGGACAGATACGCAGTATTTT
TRBD1	TRBV11-2	18	TRBJ1-4	.	CASSLQRQGRVPNEKLFF	TGTGCCAGCAGCTTACAAAGACAGGGACGAGTTCCTAATGAAAAACTGTTTTTT
TRBD2	TRBV3-1/TRBV3-2	15	TRBJ2-3	.	CASSQSSGGADTQYF	TGTGCCAGCAGCCAATCTAGCGGGGGGGCAGATACGCAGTATTTT
.	TRBV25-1	16	TRBJ1-2	.	CASSEWGDREAYGYTF	TGTGCCAGCAGTGAATGGGGTGACCGGGAAGCCTATGGCTACACCTTC
.	TRBV9	15	TRBJ1-1	.	CASSVADSLNTEAFF	TGTGCCAGCAGCGTAGCGGACAGCCTGAACACTGAAGCTTTCTTT
TRBD2	TRBV4-3	19	TRBJ2-1	.	CASSQPRHSGGSSYNEQFF	TGCGCCAGCAGCCAGCCCAGGCATAGCGGGGGGTCTTCCTACAATGAGCAGTTCTTC
TRBD2	TRBV7-8	17	TRBJ2-7	.	CASSLRPGLVTGDEQYF	TGTGCCAGCAGCTTACGACCGGGACTAGTGACGGGAGACGAGCAGTACTTC
TRBD2	TRBV29-1	15	TRBJ2-3	once	CSVESASGVTDTQYF	TGCAGCGTTGAGTCGGCTAGCGGGGTCACAGATACGCAGTATTTT